This TCR beta chain was captured by sequencing in a study of cytomegalovirus exposure and HLA in healthy donors. Study conclusions and caveats: A few of the chains that were CMV-associated were confirmed in vitro to be specific for CMV antigens. A link between a missense DCLRE1C variant and TCR beta V- and J-gene trimming emerged from a later analysis.

The primer mix had 60 Vbeta and 13 Jbeta primers. Clones were sequenced by immunoSEQ multiplex PCR, and TCRdb holds only the in-frame ones, with some missing. This table holds more than 95,000 clones, around 75% found once. Details on this clone: The antigen remains unidentified.

Losses at the gene ends were 3 bases for V and 7 bases for J; bases not matched to a gene: 7. The CDR3 has 16 residues. The V gene's germline CDR1 is MGHRA and CDR2 YSYEKL. V gene TRBV4-1 combines with J gene TRBJ2-1; 12 bases line up with TRBD2. The sequence was collected from a man aged 25-45 years in good health and CMV-seropositive. The sequencing input was PBMCs. Here the CDR3 DNA reads TGCGCCAGCAGCCAGGCCCTAGCGGGGGGGCATAATGAGCAGTTCTTC. Amino acid sequence: CASSQALAGGHNEQFF.